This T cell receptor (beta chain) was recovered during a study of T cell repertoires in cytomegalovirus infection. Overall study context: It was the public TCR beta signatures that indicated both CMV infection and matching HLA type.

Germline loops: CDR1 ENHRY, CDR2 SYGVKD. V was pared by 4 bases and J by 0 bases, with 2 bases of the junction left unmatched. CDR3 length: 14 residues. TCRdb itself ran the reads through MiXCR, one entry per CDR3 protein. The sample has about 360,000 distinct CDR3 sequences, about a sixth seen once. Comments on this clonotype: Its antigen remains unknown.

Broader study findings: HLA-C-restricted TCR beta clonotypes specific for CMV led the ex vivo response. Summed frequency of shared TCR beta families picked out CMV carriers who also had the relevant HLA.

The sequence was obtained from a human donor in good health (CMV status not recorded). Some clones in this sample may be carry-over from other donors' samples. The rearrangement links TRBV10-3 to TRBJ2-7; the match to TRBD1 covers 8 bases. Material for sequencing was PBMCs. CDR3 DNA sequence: TGTGCCATCAGTGGAACAGGGGGCTCCTACGAGCAGTACTTC. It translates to CAISGTGGSYEQYF.